This TCR beta chain appears in the sequencing data of a study of blood T cell repertoires in COVID-19. Study at large: Sample material is recorded as cDNA or gDNA derived from T cells, B-cell-depleted T cells, or PBMCs.

This clone appeared a single time. The method was immunoSEQ multiplex PCR; TCRdb's version includes in-frame clones alone and lacks a portion of them. The data contain about 26,000 clones, 82% of them singletons. The CDR3 is 15 residues long. J was trimmed by 8 bases and V by 3 bases; bases with no gene match: 9. CDR1 is DFQATT and CDR2 is SNEGSKA in the germline V gene (reference sequence). The chain combines TRBV20-1 with TRBJ2-1, with 11 bases lining up with TRBD1. Material for sequencing was peripheral blood. This clonotype was sampled from a man older than 75 with active or convalescent COVID-19. CDR3 sequence: CSASRAGTGGYEQFF. The DNA of the CDR3 is TGCAGTGCTAGTCGGGCCGGGACAGGGGGGTATGAGCAGTTCTTC.